What follows are 2 T cell receptor beta chains derived from one specimen sequenced in a study of T cells expressing NK-cell markers. TCRdb reprocessed the 5' RACE reads; each CDR3 protein has one entry and no DNA is given. The sample table includes more than 120,000 distinct CDR3 sequences. What was sequenced was blood T cells: a sorted CD56 or NKG2C T cell subset, CD4+ or CD8+ T cells, or bulk PBMC T cells (not recorded which). Every receptor here comes from a man in his late teens or twenties in good health.

V gene TRBV20-1 combines with J gene TRBJ2-7; the TCRdb D gene call, TRBD1, has no DNA to confirm it. CDR1 and CDR2 from the germline V gene are DFQATT and SNEGSKA (reference sequence). This CDR3 has 16 amino acids. CDR3 residues: CSASKPGQVISYEQYF.

The rearrangement links TRBV7-6 to TRBJ2-1; TCRdb indicates TRBD2, and absent DNA this call remains unverified. The CDR3 is 16 residues long. Germline assignment: CDR1 SGHVS and CDR2 FNYEAQ. This CDR3 reads CASSTGADGGDNEQFF.